The following is a T cell receptor beta chain sequence with its context. Its cognate antigen has yet to be identified. Base qualities are not recorded, but no much larger clone differs from it by a single base. RNA was extracted with the RNeasy kit and roughly 0.45 to 1 ug was reverse transcribed using random hexamers. The immunoSEQ multiplex PCR assay, covering 54 Vbeta and 13 Jbeta segments, was used to amplify TCR beta CDR3 regions. To correct PCR amplification bias, a synthetic template baseline was used for both primer optimization and computational correction. The study's processing was this. Reads were assigned to V, D and J genes according to IMGT and analyzed in immunoSEQ Analyzer, with only productive sequences retained. To calculate clonality, Shannon entropy was normalized by log2 of the number of productive unique sequences and then subtracted from one. Public and private clones were assessed among the 100 most prevalent clones of each patient and control. Susac-specific clones were defined as absent from healthy and MS cohorts, some 1,000 published viral clones and other ImmuneACCESS disease sequences. TCRdb reran the public reads through fastp at Q25 and MiXCR, keeping productive beta chains. Each CDR3 protein gets just one entry, which takes the most common genes and DNA from the rows behind it. TCRdb, not the original authors, processed these V and J calls. This sample gives about 250,000 distinct CDR3 sequences in total; 80% to 95% of them show up just once. The ten largest clones take up 0.065% to 0.075% of the sample.

Peripheral blood CD8+ and CD4+ T cells from healthy donors, Susac syndrome patients and multiple sclerosis patients were profiled by high-throughput TCR beta sequencing. The multiple sclerosis controls were treatment-naive patients whose relapsing-remitting disease, either stable or active, fulfilled the revised McDonald criteria. Bulk CD8+ and CD4+ T cells were purified magnetically by negative isolation, whereas CD8+ TEMRA cells were enriched by FACS. Blood was drawn into EDTA tubes, processed within 24 hours, and PBMCs were isolated by density gradient centrifugation. PBMCs intended for TCR sequencing were cryopreserved in liquid nitrogen and were subsequently thawed in a 37 degrees C water bath. The sorted or isolated CD4+, CD8+ and CD8+ TEMRA cells reached a purity of at least 90%. This record belongs to a study of CD8 T cells in Susac syndrome (dated 2019 in TCRdb). In terms of the full investigation: Repertoire sequencing was used to test whether CD8+ T cell activation and differentiation in Susac syndrome was antigen driven. Study-wide conclusions, independent of this receptor: The TCR sequencing and HLA analysis was acknowledged to have included a relatively small number of individuals.

The CDR3 contains 15 residues, cysteine and phenylalanine counted. Only the CDR3 DNA stays, 45 bases, in frame from base 1. Sequences LNHDA (CDR1) and SQIVND (CDR2) are obtained from the germline V gene (reference sequence). Trimming removed 5 bases from V and 1 base from J, leaving 14 bases between the germline ends. The TCR sequence derives from a human donor with multiple sclerosis. Input material: CD4+ T cells from PBMCs. The rearrangement combines TRBV19 with TRBJ2-5; the best D guess is TRBD1, with 5 bases matching. The CDR3 reads CASSWAKGAQETQYF. The DNA sequence is given as TGTGCCAGTAGTTGGGCCAAAGGGGCCCAAGAGACCCAGTACTTC.